The source of this T cell receptor (beta chain) is a study of post-analysis software for immune sequencing data (dated by TCRdb to 2015 to 2017). Broadly, across the study: The recorded disease courses included relapsing-remitting, secondary progressive and progressive-relapsing multiple sclerosis, and some patients had no subtype annotation. The patient repertoires were compared against approximately ten previously published healthy control repertoires obtained from donors aged about 6 to 27 years. A subset of samples was prepared in parallel using single-end sample barcoding, then pooled and co-amplified after Illumina adapter ligation.

Summary of the overall study and its limitations: Compared with controls, multiple sclerosis patients had significantly lower normalized Chao1 diversity, a finding suggesting substantial peripheral T-cell clonal expansion. The multiple sclerosis patient group was slightly younger than the control group. Patients showed significantly higher frequencies than controls for roughly five TRBV segments, among them TRBV5-6, TRBV5-1 and TRBV20-1. Strong co-clustering of samples prepared in the same batch was shown by direct clustering with F measure, prompting a batch-effect correction.

The library was produced with PCR. The data were produced on an Illumina HiSeq 2500. Unique molecular identifiers were incorporated into TCR beta cDNA libraries to reduce PCR and sequencing biases. Every 1 to 10 million input T cells yielded 500,000 or so cDNA molecules, meaning each molecule approximated one T cell. Patient libraries were prepared and sequenced with the same protocol used for the earlier healthy control dataset. Samples belonging to the same batch were prepared together, multiplexed and sequenced on a shared HiSeq lane. Processing in the source paper ran as follows. MIGEC was used to process the raw barcoded reads, and molecular identifier groups with only a single read were discarded before consensus assembly and CDR3 extraction. Clonotype tables were post-analysed with VDJtools, normalizing diversity by down-sampling all datasets to the smallest sample size. To correct batch-related cross-sample contamination, repertoire overlap clustering matched CDR3 amino acid sequences but not nucleotide sequences. TCRdb passed the public sequencing reads through fastp at Q25 and MiXCR, retaining productive beta sequences. A single entry per CDR3 protein holds the most common genes and DNA from its merged rows. The V and J calls and clone size are TCRdb's, not the authors'. The sample table shows 450,000 or so distinct CDR3 sequences, and roughly 45% are seen once. The leading ten clones occupy 9% to 14% of the sample.

Clipping removes 7 bases from V and 0 bases from J, with 8 as the unmatched junction base count. Looking up the germline V gene (reference sequence) yields CDR1 DFQATT and CDR2 SNEGSKA. The CDR3 runs 14 residues from the cysteine to the phenylalanine. CDR3 DNA only is kept here, 42 bases in frame from base 1. TCR beta repertoires were profiled from peripheral blood of under 15 young patients with multiple sclerosis to demonstrate the VDJtools post-analysis software. Multiple sclerosis patients were children and adolescents aged roughly 6 to 15 years. This clonotype has a handful of counts. The antigen it recognizes is unknown. No much larger clone is present one base from it, and per-base qualities are unavailable.

The origin of this receptor is a girl between 5 and 17 years old with multiple sclerosis. The chain is made from TRBV20-1 and TRBJ1-1, with TRBD1 matching 7 junction bases. The sequencing input was blood. The encoded CDR3 is CSGTGNSMNTEAFF. The nucleotide sequence is given as TGCAGTGGGACAGGAAATTCCATGAACACTGAAGCTTTCTTT.